Each of the 30 T cell receptor beta chains below was sequenced from the same sample in a study of T cells in Graves' hyperthyroidism and ophthalmopathy. TCR beta CDR3 regions were amplified from RNA. The TCR CDR3 was amplified in a first-round RT-PCR using the HTBI primer set. TCRdb independently ran MiXCR on the multiplex PCR reads; one entry per CDR3 protein. The data hold some 200,000 distinct CDR3 sequences, with approximately 17% observed a single time. Material for sequencing was blood. The receptors originated from a man between 45 and 60 years old with Graves' hyperthyroidism.

This clonotype appeared many times. The genes are TRBV11-3 and TRBJ1-1; TRBD1 is a possible D gene (6 bases). V shed 5 bases and J shed 7 bases, with 17 bases lying between them. This CDR3 is 14 amino acids long. Looked up from germline, CDR1 is SGHNT and CDR2 is YENEEA. CDR3: CASSPYGGGGEAFF. CDR3 DNA: TGTGCCAGCAGCCCATATGGGGGCGGAGGTGAAGCTTTCTTT. Full variable domain (missing parts from reference TRBV11-3 and TRBJ1-1): EAGVVQSPRYKIIEKKQPVAFWCNPISGHNTLYWYLQNLGQGPELLIRYENEEAVDDSQLPKDRFSAERLKGVDSTLKIQPAELGDSAVYLCASSPYGGGGEAFFGQGTRLTVV.

This chain links TRBV12-3 or TRBV12-4 with TRBJ2-1, with D perhaps matching TRBD1 (5 bases). The CDR3 is 12 amino acids. V dropped 8 bases and J dropped 9 bases, with 14 bases sitting between them. CDR3 DNA sequence: TGTGCCAGCGGGGCTTCAAGCCCTGAGCAGTTCTTC. Translating it yields CASGASSPEQFF.

This clonotype was seen ten or more times. The V and J genes are TRBV28 and TRBJ1-5; D is possibly TRBD1 (6 bases). The CDR3 covers 20 residues. Trimming took off 2 bases at V and 5 bases at J, with 28 bases between the two ends. CDR1 and CDR2 (germline): MDHEN, SYDVKM. CDR3 region: CASSLDPLVPGQPADQPQHF. Here the CDR3 DNA reads TGTGCCAGCAGTTTAGACCCACTCGTCCCCGGACAGCCGGCCGATCAGCCCCAGCATTTT.

The gene calls are TRBV27 and TRBJ1-5, with D possibly TRBD1 on 6 matching bases. The germline gives CDR1 MNHEY, CDR2 SMNVEV (reference sequence). The V gene lost 6 bases and the J gene lost 4 bases, with 10 bases spanning the gap. The CDR3 sequence is 13 residues long. CDR3 residues: CASSARGNQPQHF. In DNA, the CDR3 is TGTGCCAGCAGCGCCAGGGGTAATCAGCCCCAGCATTTT.

Ten or more counts support this clonotype. This rearrangement joins TRBV28 to TRBJ2-7; tentatively, D is TRBD1 (6 bases). V was clipped by 4 bases and J by 4 bases, with 17 bases between them. From germline, CDR1 is MDHEN and CDR2 SYDVKM. The CDR3 covers 15 residues. In DNA form, the CDR3 reads TGTGCCAGCAGTTCCAATAACAGGGCAACATACGAGCAGTACTTC. This encodes CASSSNNRATYEQYF.

The table lists this clonotype with many counts. This chain uses TRBV6-1 with TRBJ1-1; D possibly corresponds to TRBD1 (6 bases). This CDR3 has 13 amino acids. The V end lost 10 bases, the J end lost 1 base, and 13 bases lay between the germline ends. CDR1 is MNHNS and CDR2 is SASEGT in the germline V gene. The CDR3 DNA follows: TGTGCCACCAAAGGGGGAGCGAACACTGAAGCTTTCTTT. This gives the protein CATKGGANTEAFF.

This clonotype came up many times. The chain is built from TRBV13 and TRBJ2-5; 7 bases agree with TRBD1. Germline V gene sequence: CDR1 PRHDT, CDR2 FYEKMQ (reference sequence). The trim removed 6 bases at V and 5 bases at J, leaving 6 bases unmatched. This CDR3 is built from 13 residues. The CDR3 reads CASRLRGLETQYF. For the CDR3, the DNA is TGTGCCAGCAGATTGAGGGGGCTGGAGACCCAGTACTTC.

In its sample, this clonotype was seen many times. The chain recombines TRBV10-3 with TRBJ2-7, with D tentatively TRBD2 (6 bases). Germline V CDR1 and CDR2: ENHRY, SYGVKD. V lost 2 bases and J lost 2, with 7 bases in between. The CDR3 is made up of 13 amino acids. The CDR3 loop is CAISERTTYEQYF. As DNA, the CDR3 is TGTGCCATCAGTGAGAGGACTACCTACGAGCAGTACTTC.

The V gene is TRBV19, the J gene TRBJ2-1, with a tentative D call TRBD2 (6 bases). This CDR3 has 15 residues. V was pared by 3 bases and J by 2 bases, with 11 bases between. Germline V gene data show CDR1 as LNHDA and CDR2 as SQIVND (reference sequence). This CDR3 reads CASSMGWRAYNEQFF. In nucleotides, the CDR3 is TGTGCCAGTAGTATGGGCTGGAGGGCCTACAATGAGCAGTTCTTC.

The sample holds many counts of this clonotype. CDR3 loop: CASSPRQNTEAFF. In nucleotides, the CDR3 is TGTGCCAGCAGTCCCCGACAGAACACTGAAGCTTTCTTT. J is TRBJ1-1 and V is TRBV12-3 or TRBV12-4; D is uncertain. The CDR3 length is 13 residues. Trimming took off 5 bases at V and 1 base at J, with 8 bases between the two ends.

This clonotype was observed a handful of times. The chain links TRBV9 to TRBJ2-7; D gene unclear. This CDR3 spans 15 amino acids. Germline CDR1 reads SGDLS; CDR2 reads YYNGEE. The V end was cut by 0 bases, the J end by 0 bases, with 10 bases between. Here the CDR3 DNA reads TGTGCCAGCAGCGTAGAACCGGAAAGCTCCTACGAGCAGTACTTC. Translation gives CASSVEPESSYEQYF. The complete variable domain, with remaining parts taken from reference TRBV9 and TRBJ2-7, reads DSGVTQTPKHLITATGQRVTLRCSPRSGDLSVYWYQQSLDQGLQFLIQYYNGEERAKGNILERFSAQQFPDLHSELNLSSLELGDSALYFCASSVEPESSYEQYFGPGTRLTVT.

This clonotype was detected many times. This chain joins TRBV5-1 and TRBJ2-3, with a weak D call TRBD2 (5 bases). Germline V gene data show CDR1 as SGHRS and CDR2 as YFSETQ. This CDR3 has 15 residues. Trimming left V 0 bases short and J 2 bases short, with 10 bases between. The CDR3 protein is CASSLGAGTTDTQYF. In DNA form, the CDR3 reads TGCGCCAGCAGCTTGGGGGCGGGTACCACAGATACGCAGTATTTT.

The chain combines TRBV7-9 with TRBJ2-3; perhaps TRBD2 as D (7 bases). Germline V gene lookup returns CDR1 SEHNR and CDR2 FQNEAQ (reference sequence). The CDR3 is 14 amino acids. The V end was cut by 7 bases, the J end by 4 bases, with 15 bases between. The CDR3 nucleotides are TGTGCCAGCAAGGGGGGGAGTGCCCCAGATACGCAGTATTTT. Encoded protein: CASKGGSAPDTQYF.

This clonotype was seen many times. The V call is TRBV18, the J call TRBJ2-7; 8 bases are a match to TRBD2. V was clipped by 2 bases and J by 5 bases; unmatched bases: 8. Germline lookup yields CDR1 KGHSH and CDR2 LQKENI. The CDR3 loop spans 15 amino acids. CDR3 loop: CASSPGSGSPHEQYF. In DNA form, the CDR3 reads TGTGCCAGCTCACCAGGCAGCGGGAGCCCCCACGAGCAGTACTTC. The variable domain in full, with the rest retrieved from reference TRBV18 and TRBJ2-7, is NAGVMQNPRHLVRRRGQEARLRCSPMKGHSHVYWYRQLPEEGLKFMVYLQKENIIDESGMPKERFSAEFPKEGPSILRIQQVVRGDSAAYFCASSPGSGSPHEQYFGPGTRLTVT.

The V call is TRBV20-1, the J call TRBJ1-5; no clear D. This CDR3 has 15 residues. Per germline, CDR1 DFQATT and CDR2 SNEGSKA (reference sequence). The V gene lost 0 bases and the J gene lost 4 bases, with 13 bases spanning the gap. DNA for the CDR3: TGCAGTGCTAGAGAAGAGTTTGTGGGGAATCAGCCCCAGCATTTT. Protein product: CSAREEFVGNQPQHF.

The sample holds a few counts of this clonotype. The chain links TRBV12-3 or TRBV12-4 to TRBJ2-3; possibly TRBD1 for D (6 bases). The CDR3 is 15 amino acids. V was trimmed by 3 bases and J by 0 bases, leaving 10 bases between them. DNA for the CDR3: TGTGCCAGCAGTTTGGGGACACCTAGCACAGATACGCAGTATTTT. The encoded protein is CASSLGTPSTDTQYF.

The chain couples TRBV6-1 to TRBJ1-2; D uncertain. This CDR3 spans 12 amino acids. The germline V and J ends were trimmed by 5 bases and 8 bases, with 12 bases remaining between them. The germline CDR1 and CDR2 sequences are MNHNS and SASEGT. DNA for the CDR3: TGTGCCAGCAGTTATGAGGGAAGGGGCTACACCTTC. Encoded protein: CASSYEGRGYTF.

In this sample, this clonotype turned up many times. In nucleotides, the CDR3 is TGTGCCAGCAGCTTACTACTGGACTATGGCTACACCTTC. Protein: CASSLLLDYGYTF. The J gene is TRBJ1-2, the V gene TRBV7-8, with no clear D. V was cut by 2 bases and J by 3 bases, with 7 bases left in between. Germline CDR1 is SGHVS and CDR2 is FQNEAQ. This CDR3 contains 13 residues.

Many counts were recorded for this clonotype. V gene TRBV7-9 combines with J gene TRBJ2-3; D is unclear. Germline CDR1 reads SEHNR; CDR2 reads FQNEAQ (reference sequence). The CDR3 extends over 15 amino acids. Trimming took 8 bases from V and 2 from J, leaving 17 bases between them. In DNA, the CDR3 is TGTGCCAGCGAATCGGCGTCCCTCCCCACAGATACGCAGTATTTT. The encoded protein is CASESASLPTDTQYF.

This clonotype showed up many times. This chain connects TRBV15 to TRBJ1-5; the D is unclear. The CDR3 runs 16 residues. The ends were cut back, 0 bases at V and 7 bases at J, with 16 bases in the middle. Germline CDR1 reads LNHNV; CDR2 reads YYDKDF (reference sequence). As DNA, the CDR3 is TGTGCCACCAGCAGAGATATAGGCAGTCAGGTACAGCCCCAGCATTTT. Its translation: CATSRDIGSQVQPQHF.

This clonotype was detected ten times or more. The chain combines TRBV11-2 with TRBJ2-3; D not resolved. The ends were cut back, 5 bases at V and 0 bases at J, with 9 bases in the middle. The CDR3 loop spans 14 amino acids. Germline-derived CDR1 and CDR2 are SGHAT and FQNNGV. The CDR3 nucleotides read TGTGCCAGCAGCCATCTCGGGAGCACAGATACGCAGTATTTT. This codes for CASSHLGSTDTQYF.

This clonotype was counted at least ten times. CDR3 sequence reads: CASSYPLRTSDSYEQYF. CDR3 coding DNA: TGTGCCAGCAGTTACCCCTTGCGGACTAGCGACTCCTACGAGCAGTACTTC. The chain uses TRBV6-2 or TRBV6-3 and TRBJ2-7; TRBD2 matches 9 bases. This CDR3 contains 17 residues. Losses at the gene ends were 2 bases for V and 0 bases for J; bases not matched to a gene: 8. The germline CDR1 and CDR2 sequences are MNHEY and SVGEGT.

Ten or more counts support this clonotype. The chain combines TRBV7-8 with TRBJ2-3, with a weak D call TRBD2 (5 bases). The germline V and J ends were trimmed by 4 bases and 3 bases, with 23 bases remaining between them. In germline, CDR1 is SGHVS, CDR2 FQNEAQ. This CDR3 has 18 amino acids. CDR3 residues: CASSSPRGARLMTDTQYF. The CDR3 region has the DNA TGTGCCAGCAGCTCCCCCCGGGGAGCTAGGTTAATGACAGATACGCAGTATTTT.

The table lists this clonotype with many counts. The rearrangement links TRBV28 to TRBJ1-6; possibly TRBD1 for D (5 bases). This CDR3 region has 14 residues. V lost 3 bases, J lost 4 bases, and 7 bases lay in between. Germline V gene lookup returns CDR1 MDHEN and CDR2 SYDVKM. This CDR3 reads CASSLGGYNSPLHF. In nucleotides, the CDR3 is TGTGCCAGCAGTTTGGGGGGATATAATTCACCCCTCCACTTT.

The chain combines TRBV3-1 with TRBJ2-3; 10 nucleotides line up with TRBD2. The CDR3 has 15 residues. V trimming: 8 bases; J trimming: 1 base; junction bases outside the gene matches: 6. Germline V gives CDR1 LGHDT, CDR2 YNNKEL (reference sequence). Here the CDR3 DNA reads TGTGCCAGCTGGGCTAGCGGGAGTGGCACAGATACGCAGTATTTT. The encoded protein is CASWASGSGTDTQYF.

As to this clonotype: A read error may explain this, as a much larger clone is one base away. V and J are TRBV20-1 and TRBJ2-3; the D is unclear. V lost 6 bases, J lost 0 bases, and 13 bases lay in between. The CDR3 runs 14 residues. CDR1 and CDR2 (germline): DFQATT, SNEGSKA (reference sequence). CDR3 protein: CSAPDTTSTDTQYF. The CDR3 DNA sequence: TGCAGTGCCCCAGACACTACCAGCACAGATACGCAGTATTTT.

This clonotype was observed at least ten times. DNA of the CDR3: TGTGCCAGCAGTCCCCGGGGTGCGGGAGGAGGTACGCAGTATTTT. This sequence encodes CASSPRGAGGGTQYF. The chain joins TRBV27 to TRBJ2-3; 8 bases fit TRBD2. V lost 5 bases, J lost 8 bases, and 12 bases stayed unmatched. This CDR3 is 15 amino acids long. Germline loops: CDR1 MNHEY, CDR2 SMNVEV (reference sequence).

CDR3 loop: CASNQPGQGAGDEQFF. The DNA for the CDR3 is TGCGCCAGCAATCAACCGGGACAGGGGGCAGGTGATGAGCAGTTCTTC. This chain links TRBV4-1 with TRBJ2-1; 12 bases match TRBD1. The length of the CDR3 is 16 residues. Germline CDR1 reads MGHRA; CDR2 reads YSYEKL. The J segment lost 8 bases and the V segment lost 7 bases, leaving 12 bases of the junction unmatched.

This clonotype was picked up many times. The V and J genes are TRBV6-1 and TRBJ2-7, with D possibly being TRBD1 or TRBD2 (6 bases each). Germline V gene lookup returns CDR1 MNHNS and CDR2 SASEGT. The CDR3 contains 15 residues. V lost 1 base and J lost 0, with 10 bases in between. The CDR3, as DNA: TGTGCCAGCAGTGAAGAGGAGGGGGGCTCCTACGAGCAGTACTTC. Protein product: CASSEEEGGSYEQYF.

This clonotype has at least ten counts. The chain carries TRBV7-9 and TRBJ2-3; a weak D match, TRBD2 (6 bases). V lost 5 bases to trimming and J lost 0 bases, with 9 bases between them. Germline V gives CDR1 SEHNR, CDR2 FQNEAQ (reference sequence). This CDR3 spans 14 amino acids. The CDR3: CASSRGTSTDTQYF. In DNA form, the CDR3 reads TGTGCCAGCAGCCGAGGGACTAGCACAGATACGCAGTATTTT. Complete variable domain (other parts from reference TRBV7-9 and TRBJ2-3): DTGVSQNPRHKITKRGQNVTFRCDPISEHNRLYWYRQTLGQGPEFLTYFQNEAQLEKSRLLSDRFSAERPKGSFSTLEIQRTEQGDSAMYLCASSRGTSTDTQYFGPGTRLTVL.